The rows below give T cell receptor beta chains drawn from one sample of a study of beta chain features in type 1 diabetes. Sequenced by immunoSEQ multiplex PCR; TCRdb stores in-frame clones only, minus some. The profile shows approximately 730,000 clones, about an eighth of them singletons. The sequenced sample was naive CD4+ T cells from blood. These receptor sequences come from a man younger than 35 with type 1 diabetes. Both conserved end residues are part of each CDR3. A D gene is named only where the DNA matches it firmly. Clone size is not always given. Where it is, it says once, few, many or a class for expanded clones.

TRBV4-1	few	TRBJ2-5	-	TGCGCCAGCAGCCAAGGACCACAAGAGACCCAGTACTTC	CASSQGPQETQYF
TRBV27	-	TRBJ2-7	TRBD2	TGTGCCAGCAGCCGGACTAGCGGGGCCTACGAGCAGTACTTC	CASSRTSGAYEQYF
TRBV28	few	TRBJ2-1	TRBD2	TGTGCCAGCAGTCCTGCCGGGGGGGGCTACTACAATGAGCAGTTCTTC	CASSPAGGGYYNEQFF
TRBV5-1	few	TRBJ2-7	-	TGCGCCAGCAGCTCCGGGACCCAAGGCGAGCAGTACTTC	CASSSGTQGEQYF
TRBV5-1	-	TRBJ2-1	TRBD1	TGCGCCAGCAGCTTGGGTCAGGGGGCCTACAATGAGCAGTTCTTC	CASSLGQGAYNEQFF
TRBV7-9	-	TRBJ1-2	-	TGTGCCAGCACCCAGGGGTCAGAGACCAACTATGGCTACACCTTC	CASTQGSETNYGYTF
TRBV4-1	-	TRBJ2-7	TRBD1	TGCGCCAGCAGCCAATTTCATCAGGGGGCCTACGAGCAGTACTTC	CASSQFHQGAYEQYF
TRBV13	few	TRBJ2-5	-	TGTGCCAGCAGCTTGGATTTAGGGGAGACCCAGTACTTC	CASSLDLGETQYF
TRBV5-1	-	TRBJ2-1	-	TGCGCCAGCAGCCCCGAGGGAGTAAAAAATGAGCAGTTCTTC	CASSPEGVKNEQFF
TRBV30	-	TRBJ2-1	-	TGTGCCTGGAGTGTTGGAGGGTGGGAGCAGTTCTTC	CAWSVGGWEQFF
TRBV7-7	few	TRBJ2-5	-	TGTGCCAGCACCAACGGTCAGGGGGGTAGGGAGACCCAGTACTTC	CASTNGQGGRETQYF
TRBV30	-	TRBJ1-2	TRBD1	TGTGCCTGGAAGGGACAGGGGGCGGGTGGCTACACCTTC	CAWKGQGAGGYTF
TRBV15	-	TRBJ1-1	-	TGTGCCACCCTCAGGGATATTATGGACACTGAAGCTTTCTTT	CATLRDIMDTEAFF
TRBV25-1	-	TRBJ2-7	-	TGTGCCAGCAGTGTGTCCTACGAGCAGTACTTC	CASSVSYEQYF
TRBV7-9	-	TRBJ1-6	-	TGTGCCAGCAGCTTGGTCCCTTCTCTGGATAGTGGTTCACCCCTCCACTTT	CASSLVPSLDSGSPLHF
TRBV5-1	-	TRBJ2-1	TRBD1	TGCGCCAGCAGCGTGGACAGGGGCGATGAGCAGTTCTTC	CASSVDRGDEQFF
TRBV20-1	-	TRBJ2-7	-	TGCAGTGCTAGAGATCCCCCCGAGCAGTACTTC	CSARDPPEQYF
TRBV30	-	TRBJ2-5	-	TGTGCCTGGAGTCGTCAGGGGAAGGAGACCCAGTACTTC	CAWSRQGKETQYF
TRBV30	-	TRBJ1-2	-	TGTGCCTGGACCCTGAGGGGGAGGAACTATGGCTACACCTTC	CAWTLRGRNYGYTF
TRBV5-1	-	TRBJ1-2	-	TGCGCCAGCAGCTTGGACCGAGGGGACTTCTATGGCTACACCTTC	CASSLDRGDFYGYTF
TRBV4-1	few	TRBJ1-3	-	TGCGCCAGCAGCCAGACCCTTTCAGGGGCTGGAAACACCATATATTTT	CASSQTLSGAGNTIYF
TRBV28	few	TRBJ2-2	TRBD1	TGTGCCAGCAGTTTACCTCCCCATCGACAGGGTAAATCCAATGCCGGGGAGCTGTTTTTT	CASSLPPHRQGKSNAGELFF
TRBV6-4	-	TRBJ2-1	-	TGTGCCAGCAGTGAGGAGGAGAACTATGAGCAGTTCTTC	CASSEEENYEQFF
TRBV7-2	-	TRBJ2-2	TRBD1	TGTGCCAGCAGCTTACGCCAGGGGGACACCGGGGAGCTGTTTTTT	CASSLRQGDTGELFF
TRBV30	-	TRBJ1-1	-	TGTGCCTGGAGGCCGGGCCTGACAGAACGACGGATGGCTTTCTTT	CAWRPGLTERRMAFF
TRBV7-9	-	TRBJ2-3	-	TGTGCCAGCAGCTTAGGGGCCCTGGGAGATACGCAGTATTTT	CASSLGALGDTQYF
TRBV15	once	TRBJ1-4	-	TGTGCCACCGGCAGAGATGAGCAGGGGCAGAATGAAAAACTGTTTTTT	CATGRDEQGQNEKLFF
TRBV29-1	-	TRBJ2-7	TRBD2	TGCAGCGTTGCGGGGGGGCGCTTCAGGGAGTCCTACGAGCAGTACTTC	CSVAGGRFRESYEQYF
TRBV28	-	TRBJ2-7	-	TGTGCCAGCAGTTCTTCCTACGAGCAGTACTTC	CASSSSYEQYF
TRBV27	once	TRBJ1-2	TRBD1	TGTGCCAGCAGTTTGTACAGGGGAGGCTACACCTTC	CASSLYRGGYTF
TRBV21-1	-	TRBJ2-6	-	TGTGCCAGCAGCAGCCCACAGGGGACAGGGGCACTGGGGGCCAACGTCCTGACTTTC	CASSSPQGTGALGANVLTF
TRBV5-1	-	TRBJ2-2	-	TGCGCCAGCAGAGGTCGGAGCGCCGCCACCGGGGAGCTGTTTTTT	CASRGRSAATGELFF
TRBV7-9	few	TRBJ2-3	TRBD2	TGTGCCAGCAGCTTAGCGCCCGGACTAGCGGGAGCAGATACGCAGTATTTT	CASSLAPGLAGADTQYF
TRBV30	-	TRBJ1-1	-	TGTGCCTGGAGTACGAAAGGGACTAGCACTGAAGCTTTCTTT	CAWSTKGTSTEAFF
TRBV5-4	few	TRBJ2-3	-	TGTGCCAGCAGCGTCTCTCCAGGGGCCACAGATACGCAGTATTTT	CASSVSPGATDTQYF
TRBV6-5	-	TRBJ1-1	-	TGTGCCAGCAACCCTCGGGGTCCCATGAACACTGAAGCTTTCTTT	CASNPRGPMNTEAFF
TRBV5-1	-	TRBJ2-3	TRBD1	TGCGCCAGCAGCTTGGAGCCAGGGGGCCTCGCAGATACGCAGTATTTT	CASSLEPGGLADTQYF
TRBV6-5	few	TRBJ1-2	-	TGTGCCAGCAGACCAGGGCGGGATGGCTACACCTTC	CASRPGRDGYTF
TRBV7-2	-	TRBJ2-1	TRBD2	TGTGCCAGCAGCTCTGGGACTAGCGGGGGGAAGTTCTTC	CASSSGTSGGKFF
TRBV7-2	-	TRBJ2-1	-	TGTGCCAGCAGCCCCACAGGGGGGGACTACAATGAGCAGTTCTTC	CASSPTGGDYNEQFF
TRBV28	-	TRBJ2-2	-	TGTGCCAGCAGTCCGCCTAACACCGGGGAGCTGTTTTTT	CASSPPNTGELFF
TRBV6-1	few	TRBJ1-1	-	TGTGCCAGCATTGGAATGGGGTTTTCCACTGAAGCTTTCTTT	CASIGMGFSTEAFF
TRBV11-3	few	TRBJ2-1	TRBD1	TGTGCCACCCGGCGGGACAGGGGGGATGAGCAGTTCTTC	CATRRDRGDEQFF
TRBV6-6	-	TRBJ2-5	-	TGTGCCAGCAGTTACAGACAAGAGACCCAGTACTTC	CASSYRQETQYF
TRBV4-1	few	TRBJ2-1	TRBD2	TGCGCCAGCAGCTCCCCTGGGACTAGCATCAATGAGCAGTTCTTC	CASSSPGTSINEQFF